This T cell receptor (beta chain) was sequenced during a study of T cells in Graves' hyperthyroidism and ophthalmopathy. The wider study: It was at initial diagnosis, before any treatment, that peripheral blood was collected.

V gave up 5 bases and J gave up 4 bases, with 17 bases separating them. CDR1 and CDR2 (germline): SNHLY, FYNNEI. The CDR3 is 15 residues long. This clonotype was seen ten or more times. RNA transcripts served as the template for amplifying TCR beta CDR3 regions. The HTBI primer set served for first-round RT-PCR of the TCR CDR3. MiXCR, applied by TCRdb to the multiplex PCR reads, yields one record per CDR3 protein. The sample yields around 440,000 distinct CDR3 sequences, 15% to 19% seen once. The hyperthyroidism patients had all been newly diagnosed, and their disease duration was under 2 months. Their ages ranged from 18 to 65 years.

The receptor was isolated from a woman in her late teens or twenties with Graves' hyperthyroidism. The chain is built from TRBV2 and TRBJ1-2; unclear D gene. Sequenced material: blood. CDR3 bases: TGTGCCAGCAGTATCACCGGACGGCTCTCCTATGGCTACACCTTC. It encodes CASSITGRLSYGYTF.